These 25 T cell receptor beta chains share one sample of origin, sequenced in a study of tumor-infiltrating lymphocytes in primary liver carcinoma. Using a constant-region primer together with ProtoScript II reverse transcriptase, TCR beta cDNA was made from 500 to 650 ng of total RNA. TCR beta libraries came from three nested multiplex PCR rounds using slightly modified ARM-PCR. Primers for the first two PCR rounds were TRBV1-TRBV30 forward primers and a C-beta reverse primer (roughly 10 cycles per round). TCRdb called the multiplex PCR reads again in MiXCR, with one record for every CDR3 protein. The sample holds around 70,000 distinct CDR3 sequences; roughly three quarters are singletons and the top ten take 28%. Without any cell sorting, about 19-32 mg of bulk tissue yielded co-extracted RNA and DNA. The sample taken for sequencing was liver tumor tissue from sampling region 4. Subset meaning: tumor region T4, right-lateral pole. The receptor source for this set is a man aged 35-49 years with primary liver carcinoma and hepatitis B virus infection.

With regard to this clonotype: As the CDR3 is not closed by the conserved phenylalanine or tryptophan, this likely results from a read error. The DNA is left out, because the CDR3 cannot be placed on it with certainty; the CDR3 is given as TCRdb lists it. This chain connects TRBV28 to TRBJ2-5. The CDR3 is 12 amino acids in total, end residues counted. Germline loops: CDR1 MDHEN, CDR2 SYDVKM. CDR3 loop: CASSFRRETHYL.

About this clonotype: A single base separates this from a much larger clone, so it may be a read error. Since no conserved phenylalanine or tryptophan closes the CDR3, a read error is the likely cause. The chain recombines TRBV5-1 with TRBJ2-7; D gene unclear. This CDR3 is built from 17 residues. V lost 0 bases to trimming and J lost 2 bases, with 18 bases between them. Per the germline V gene, CDR1 is SGHRS and CDR2 is YFSETQ. As DNA, the CDR3 is TGCGCCAGCAGCTTGGCTTCCTTCGCGGCCGGACCCTACGAGCAGTACATC. This sequence encodes CASSLASFAAGPYEQYI.

This clonotype has a handful of counts. A much larger clonotype is one base distant, so this may be a read error. The rearrangement uses TRBV6-1 and TRBJ2-7, with TRBD2 matching 7 bases. Germline V gene data show CDR1 as MNHNS and CDR2 as SASEGT. The CDR3 extends over 16 amino acids. V gave up 3 bases and J gave up 2 bases; unmatched junction bases: 10. The CDR3 loop reads CASSDELVGGPYEQYF. The DNA for the CDR3 is TGTGCCAGCAGTGATGAACTAGTGGGAGGGCCCTACGAGCAGTACTTC.

Comments on this clonotype: At one of its ends the junction is not consistent with the germline gene, which may arise from a read error. V gene TRBV2 combines with J gene TRBJ1-1; TRBD1 matches at 8 bases. Germline CDR1 and CDR2: SNHLY and FYNNEI. The CDR3 runs 14 residues. The CDR3, as DNA: TGTGCCGGCAGCTCCGGACAGGGAGACACTGAAGCTTTCTTT. Protein: CAGSSGQGDTEAFF.

This chain links TRBV24-1 with TRBJ2-1; D gene ambiguous. Trimming left V 3 bases short and J 9 bases short, with 20 bases between. CDR1 and CDR2 from the germline V gene are KGHDR and SFDVKD. CDR3 length equals 16 residues. The CDR3 bases are TGTGCCACCAGTGATCGAGGTTCCTCCTCTTTCATTGAGCAGTTCTTC. Protein: CATSDRGSSSFIEQFF.

Comment on this clonotype: At one of its ends the junction is not consistent with the germline gene, which may arise from a read error. The rearrangement uses TRBV10-3 and TRBJ2-3; a possible D gene is TRBD2 (8 bases). Germline CDR1 ENHRY, CDR2 SYGVKD. This CDR3 comprises 14 residues. As DNA, the CDR3 is TGTGCCCTCACGGGAGGGGGCGGCCCAGATACGCACTATTTT. Translated: CALTGGGGPDTHYF.

This clonotype was counted many times. The chain employs TRBV7-9 and TRBJ2-5; the D gene could be TRBD1 or TRBD2 (6 bases each). The CDR3 is made up of 17 amino acids. The germline V and J ends were trimmed by 5 bases and 1 base, with 20 bases remaining between them. Germline V gene sequence: CDR1 SEHNR, CDR2 FQNEAQ (reference sequence). CDR3 in DNA: TGTGCCAGCAGCCAGCAGGCGGGACATCCTCTCCAAGAGACCCAGTACTTC. Protein sequence: CASSQQAGHPLQETQYF.

This clonotype was seen at least ten times. The V and J genes are TRBV12-3 or TRBV12-4 and TRBJ2-2; a weak D match, TRBD2 (6 bases). This CDR3 region has 17 residues. Trimming shortened V by 7 bases and J by 0 bases, and 18 bases separated the two germline ends. CDR3 amino acids: CASTHPPGTPNTGELFF. In DNA form, the CDR3 reads TGTGCCAGCACCCACCCCCCCGGGACTCCGAACACCGGGGAGCTGTTTTTT.

About this clonotype: Because it lacks the conserved phenylalanine or tryptophan at the end, this CDR3 is likely a read error. The chain recombines TRBV12-3 or TRBV12-4 with TRBJ2-1; D gene unclear. This CDR3 has 12 residues. CDR3 DNA: TGTGCCAGCGGTTTATTAGGAGTTGAGCAGTTCCTC. Protein product: CASGLLGVEQFL.

The rearrangement joins TRBV11-2 to TRBJ2-2, with TRBD1 identical over 9 bases. The CDR3 runs 17 residues. V gave up 3 bases and J gave up 10 bases; unmatched junction bases: 15. Looked up from germline, CDR1 is SGHAT and CDR2 is FQNNGV. The DNA of the CDR3 is TGTGCCAGCAGCTTTGATCGGGACAGGGTCGGCACTTTGGAGCTGTTTTTT. This codes for CASSFDRDRVGTLELFF.

This clonotype was counted once. A much larger clone differs from this one at a single base, so this may be a read error. This chain uses TRBV6-1 with TRBJ1-3, with 9 bases matching TRBD1. In germline, CDR1 is MNHNS, CDR2 SASEGT. The CDR3 contains 16 residues. Here the CDR3 reads CVSTPSGTGTGNTIYF. The CDR3 nucleotides read TGTGTCAGCACCCCCTCCGGGACAGGGACTGGAAACACCATATATTTT.

For this clonotype: A single base separates this from a much larger clone, so it may be a read error. The CDR3 is CASSMARQPQHF. For the CDR3, the DNA is TGTGCCAGTAGTATGGCGCGTCAGCCCCAGCATTTT. The rearrangement links TRBV19 to TRBJ1-5; D remains ambiguous. The V gene lost 3 bases and the J gene lost 6 bases, with 6 bases spanning the gap. From germline, CDR1 is LNHDA and CDR2 SQIVND (reference sequence). CDR3 length equals 12 residues.

The chain uses TRBV12-3 or TRBV12-4 and TRBJ2-1; 10 bases align to TRBD2. The CDR3 contains 13 residues. The CDR3 loop is CAGGTSDYNEQFF. Here the CDR3 DNA reads TGTGCTGGTGGGACTAGCGATTACAATGAGCAGTTCTTC.

On this clonotype: A junction end diverges from the germline sequence, so it may reflect a read error. The gene calls are TRBV11-2 and TRBJ2-3, with D tentatively TRBD2 (7 bases). Germline V gives CDR1 SGHAT, CDR2 FQNNGV. The CDR3 is 13 residues long. The CDR3 protein is CGSTLGGGDTQYF. The CDR3 coding sequence is TGTGGCAGCACCTTAGGGGGGGGAGATACGCAATATTTT. Filled out from reference TRBV11-2 and TRBJ2-3, the complete variable domain reads EAGVAQSPRYKIIEKRQSVAFWCNPISGHATLYWYQQILGQGPKLLIQFQNNGVVDDSQLPKDRFSAERLKGVDSTLKIQPAKLEDSAVYLCGSTLGGGDTQYFGPGTRLTVL.

This clonotype was observed many times. The chain is built from TRBV28 and TRBJ2-7; 9 bases map to TRBD2. The CDR3 runs 15 residues. The germline V gene has CDR1 MDHEN and CDR2 SYDVKM. V trimming: 6 bases; J trimming: 0 bases; junction bases outside the gene matches: 6. CDR3 loop: CASSVTSGSSYEQYF. CDR3 in DNA: TGTGCCAGCAGCGTGACTAGCGGAAGCTCCTACGAGCAGTACTTC.

This sequence joins TRBV4-1 and TRBJ2-7, with D perhaps TRBD1 (5 bases). The V end lost 4 bases, the J end lost 3 bases, and 16 bases lay between the germline ends. In germline, CDR1 is MGHRA, CDR2 YSYEKL. The CDR3 extends over 15 amino acids. Here the CDR3 reads CASSLGTGVHYEQYF. CDR3 nucleotide sequence: TGCGCCAGCAGCCTCGGTACAGGAGTCCACTACGAGCAGTACTTC.

This clonotype was recorded once. Because the CDR3 is missing its conserved closing phenylalanine or tryptophan, this is likely a read error. The chain employs TRBV5-1 and TRBJ2-1, with 11 bases lining up with TRBD2. The CDR3 contains 14 residues. Per germline, CDR1 SGHRS and CDR2 YFSETQ. CDR3 sequence (DNA): TGCGCCAGCGGCTTGGGGCTAGCGGGAGGAGAGCAGTTCATC. This codes for CASGLGLAGGEQFI.

V usage is TRBV29-1 and J usage is TRBJ2-6, with a tentative D call TRBD2 (6 bases). Trimming shortened V by 7 bases and J by 16 bases, and 32 bases separated the two germline ends. Per the germline V gene, CDR1 is SQVTM and CDR2 is ANQGSEA. The CDR3 runs 16 residues. The chain's CDR3 is CSAPAGRDSGADALTF. CDR3 nucleotides: TGCAGCGCCCCCGCGGGACGCGACTCTGGGGCCGACGCTCTGACTTTC.

The chain is built from TRBV11-2 and TRBJ2-7, with unresolved D. The germline V gene encodes CDR1 SGHAT and CDR2 FQNNGV. This CDR3 has 12 amino acids. The CDR3 protein is CPCSPQGREQYF. In nucleotides, the CDR3 is TGTCCCTGCAGCCCCCAAGGACGGGAGCAGTACTTC. The full variable domain, its missing parts supplied by reference TRBV11-2 and TRBJ2-7, is EAGVAQSPRYKIIEKRQSVAFWCNPISGHATLYWYQQILGQGPKLLIQFQNNGVVDDSQLPKDRFSAERLKGVDSTLKIQPAKLEDSAVYLCPCSPQGREQYFGPGTRLTVT.

This clonotype was detected many times. The V gene is TRBV7-3, the J gene TRBJ2-1; 8 positions agree with TRBD2. CDR1 and CDR2 (germline): SGHTA, FQGTGA. The CDR3 spans 15 residues. The V and J ends lost 2 bases and 0 bases, in that order; junction bases with no gene match: 0. The CDR3 DNA reads as TGTGCCAGCAGCTTACTAGCGGGCTCCTACAATGAGCAGTTCTTC. This codes for CASSLLAGSYNEQFF.

The V call is TRBV12-3 or TRBV12-4, the J call TRBJ1-2; D perhaps matches TRBD1 (5 bases). There are 14 residues in the CDR3. Trimming stripped 4 bases from V and 7 bases from J, with 16 bases between. In DNA form, the CDR3 reads TGTGCCAGCAGTTCAACAGAGTACGGGGGTGGCTACACCTTC. Its protein product is CASSSTEYGGGYTF.

On this clonotype: An end of the junction does not agree with germline; a read error may underlie this. This chain joins TRBV29-1 and TRBJ2-1, with D uncertain. The CDR3 runs 14 residues. Germline V lookup: CDR1 SQVTM, CDR2 ANQGSEA. The DNA of the CDR3 is TGCAGCGTTGCCCGGACGCCTCAGTTCAATGAGCAGTTATTC. Protein product: CSVARTPQFNEQLF.

Worth noting for this clonotype: Germline is not matched at one junction end, which may reflect a read error. The gene calls are TRBV4-2 and TRBJ2-7, with TRBD2 identical over 13 bases. The length of the CDR3 is 17 residues. Looked up from germline, CDR1 is LGHNA and CDR2 is YNFKEQ. The CDR3, as DNA: TGTGCGACTACTGGACTAGCGGGAGTTTATAAGCCCTACGAGCACTACTTC. Translation: CATTGLAGVYKPYEHYF.

The chain links TRBV6-1 to TRBJ1-5; TRBD1 is a possible D gene (6 bases). This CDR3 region has 17 residues. V was shortened by 10 bases and J by 3 bases, with 25 bases between the two germline ends. CDR1 and CDR2 from the germline V gene are MNHNS and SASEGT. The CDR3 coding sequence is TGTGCCAACAGGGTGGGCCAGGGGCCGAACCCCAATCAGCCCCAGCATTTT. This translates into CANRVGQGPNPNQPQHF.

Regarding this clonotype: No conserved phenylalanine or tryptophan ends this CDR3, so it is likely a read error. The chain is built from TRBV6-6 and TRBJ2-7; 14 positions match TRBD2. The CDR3 consists of 16 residues. The germline gives CDR1 MNHNY, CDR2 SVGAGI (reference sequence). This CDR3 reads CVSRGLAGVGSYEQYL. In nucleotides, the CDR3 is TGTGTCAGCAGGGGACTAGCGGGAGTAGGCTCCTACGAGCAGTACCTC.